Listed below are T cell receptor beta chains from one sample, sequenced in a study of T cell clonotyping in hematopoietic cell transplantation. The assay was immunoSEQ multiplex PCR, and TCRdb's table has in-frame clones only and misses some. The sample records 40,000 to 55,000 clones, roughly 94% being singletons. Sequencing was done on a sample of peripheral blood mononuclear cells. Source of these receptors: a woman aged 50 to 60 in good health. Some clones in this sample may be carry-over from other donors' samples. The CDR3 runs from the conserved cysteine through the conserved F or W. A D gene is named only where the DNA matches it firmly. Only some rows state a clone size, as once, few, many or a class for expanded clones.

TRBV20-1	.	TRBJ1-1	11	.	TGCAGTAACTTACTGAACACTGAAGCTTTCTTT	CSNLLNTEAFF
TRBV5-1	.	TRBJ1-1	14	.	TGCGCCAGCAGCTTGGAACAGGGCGGCACTGAAGCTTTCTTT	CASSLEQGGTEAFF
TRBV6-4	.	TRBJ2-6	14	.	TGTGCCAGCAGTGACAGGGCTGGGGCCAACGTCCTGACTTTC	CASSDRAGANVLTF
TRBV7-2	TRBD1	TRBJ1-1	14	.	TGTGCCAGCAGCTTAGAGGGGGCATCCACTGAAGCTTTCTTT	CASSLEGASTEAFF
TRBV30	.	TRBJ1-6	15	.	TGTGCCTGGAGAGGAAGAGTTTGGGGTATTTCACCCCTCCACTTT	CAWRGRVWGISPLHF
TRBV5-6	.	TRBJ1-4	17	.	TGTGCCAGCAGCTTGGATCGGGCAGGAGCAACTAATGAAAAACTGTTTTTT	CASSLDRAGATNEKLFF
TRBV7-2	TRBD1	TRBJ1-1	13	.	TGTGCCAGCAGCACGGACAGGGGCACTGAAGCTTTCTTT	CASSTDRGTEAFF
TRBV7-9	TRBD1	TRBJ1-2	15	.	TGTGCCAGCAGCTTAGTAACAGGGGGAAACTATGGCTACACCTTC	CASSLVTGGNYGYTF
TRBV10-2	.	TRBJ1-6	14	.	TGCGCCAGCTTGGACAGCGTAGGGAATTCACCCCTCCACTTT	CASLDSVGNSPLHF
TRBV10-3	TRBD2	TRBJ2-7	16	.	TGTGCCATCAGTGATCCCGAGCGGGGGGGCTCCTACGAGCAGTACTTC	CAISDPERGGSYEQYF
TRBV4-2	.	TRBJ1-2	14	.	TGTGCCAGCAGTCAAGACCTAGGGGCCCTTGGCTACACCTTC	CASSQDLGALGYTF
TRBV7-2	.	TRBJ1-2	13	.	TGTGCCAGCAGCGAACGGTTCAACTATGGCTACACCTTC	CASSERFNYGYTF
TRBV12-5	.	TRBJ1-1	17	.	TGTGCTAGTGGTCCCAACTACCCTCAGGGTCCGAACACTGAAGCTTTCTTT	CASGPNYPQGPNTEAFF
TRBV30	.	TRBJ2-2	15	.	TGTGCCTGGAGTCTCTCCAGGACGAACACCGGGGAGCTGTTTTTT	CAWSLSRTNTGELFF
TRBV6-5	.	TRBJ1-1	13	.	TGTGCCACCTTACTAGGGGCGAACACTGAAGCTTTCTTT	CATLLGANTEAFF
TRBV9	TRBD2	TRBJ2-3	16	.	TGTGCCAGCAGCGTCGGGGCTAGCGGGTCGTTAGATACGCAGTATTTT	CASSVGASGSLDTQYF
TRBV2	.	TRBJ1-1	18	.	TGTGCCAGCACCGAACGGGCCAAACGGCGTATTAGCAACACTGAAGCTTTCTTT	CASTERAKRRISNTEAFF
TRBV11-3	.	TRBJ1-1	14	.	TGTGCCAGCAGCCTTGAACAGTTGAACACTGAAGCTTTCTTT	CASSLEQLNTEAFF
TRBV5-6	.	TRBJ1-3	14	.	TGTGCCAGCAGCTTGGGGTCTTCTGGAAACACCATATATTTT	CASSLGSSGNTIYF
TRBV6-5	.	TRBJ2-7	14	.	TGTGCCAGCAGTCGCTACAGGGAACTCTACGAGCAGTACTTC	CASSRYRELYEQYF
TRBV14	.	TRBJ2-7	11	.	TGTGCCAGCAGCCAAGGCATCGAGCAGTACTTC	CASSQGIEQYF
TRBV6-4	TRBD2	TRBJ2-3	14	.	TGTGCCAGCAGCCCAACTAGCGGCACAGATACGCAGTATTTT	CASSPTSGTDTQYF
TRBV14	.	TRBJ2-1	14	.	TGTGCCAGCAGCCCCCAAGCGGACCCTAATGAGCAGTTCTTC	CASSPQADPNEQFF
TRBV5-6	.	TRBJ2-3	14	.	TGTGCCAGCAGCTTGACGGTGGACACAGATACGCAGTATTTT	CASSLTVDTDTQYF
TRBV5-1	.	TRBJ2-3	15	.	TGCGCCAGCAGCTTGGCTCCGACTTTATCAGATACGCAGTATTTT	CASSLAPTLSDTQYF
TRBV4-3	TRBD1	TRBJ1-2	15	.	TGCGCCAGCAGCCAAGACTGGGACAGTAACTATGGCTACACCTTC	CASSQDWDSNYGYTF
TRBV30	TRBD1	TRBJ1-1	14	.	TGTGCCTGGAGTCGGGACAGGGGGCATACTGAAGCTTTCTTT	CAWSRDRGHTEAFF
TRBV5-1	.	TRBJ2-7	14	.	TGCGCCAGCAGCGGGGAAGGCCCGGGACACGAGCAGTACTTC	CASSGEGPGHEQYF
TRBV5-1	.	TRBJ2-7	16	.	TGCGCCAGCAGTTTTGCCGGGGGTTCGGGAAACTACGAGCAGTACTTC	CASSFAGGSGNYEQYF
TRBV7-9	.	TRBJ2-2	13	.	TGTGCCAGCAGCTTAATGAACACCGGGGAGCTGTTTTTT	CASSLMNTGELFF
TRBV7-2	TRBD2	TRBJ2-2	12	.	TGTGCCAGCAGCTCCGCGGGGGGAGAGCTGTTTTTT	CASSSAGGELFF
TRBV19	.	TRBJ1-2	14	.	TGTGCCAGTAGTATAGAAGGCAGTTACTATGGCTACACCTTC	CASSIEGSYYGYTF
TRBV29-1	.	TRBJ2-1	11	.	TGCAGCGTTCACGGATACAATGAGCAGTTCTTC	CSVHGYNEQFF
TRBV5-4	.	TRBJ2-7	13	.	TGTGCCAGCAGCTTGTTCAGTTCCTACGAGCAGTACTTC	CASSLFSSYEQYF
TRBV19	.	TRBJ1-5	14	.	TGTGCCAGTAAGGTAGGCTGGGGCAATCAGCCCCAGCATTTT	CASKVGWGNQPQHF
TRBV7-6	.	TRBJ2-1	15	.	TGTGCCAGCAGCTTAGCCTGGGGCACCTACAATGAGCAGTTCTTC	CASSLAWGTYNEQFF
TRBV11-3	TRBD2	TRBJ2-5	16	.	TGTGCCAGCAGCTTGAGACTAGCGGGGGGGCAAGAGACCCAGTACTTC	CASSLRLAGGQETQYF
TRBV5-4	.	TRBJ2-3	14	few	TGTGCCAGCACCGGGACTGAGGGCACAGATACGCAGTATTTT	CASTGTEGTDTQYF
TRBV4-2	.	TRBJ1-2	14	few	TGTGCCAGCAGCCAAGAATGGGCAGTCTATGGCTACACCTTC	CASSQEWAVYGYTF
TRBV6-5	.	TRBJ1-4	14	once	TGTGCCAGCAAGCGCAGGGCCTCGGATGAAAAACTGTTTTTT	CASKRRASDEKLFF
TRBV6-5	.	TRBJ1-1	14	.	TGTGCCAGCACCAAAGGGCGGGTGAACACTGAAGCTTTCTTT	CASTKGRVNTEAFF
TRBV27	TRBD1	TRBJ2-7	16	.	TGTGCCAGCAGTCTCAGACGGGACAGCGTAAGGAACGAGCAGTACTTC	CASSLRRDSVRNEQYF
TRBV7-9	.	TRBJ2-7	13	.	TGTGCCAGCGGACGTTACCCCTCCTACGAGCAGTACTTC	CASGRYPSYEQYF
TRBV13	.	TRBJ1-1	16	.	TGTGCCAGCAGCTGGCCCCGCTGGGGGGCGGGCACTGAAGCTTTCTTT	CASSWPRWGAGTEAFF
TRBV6-1	TRBD1	TRBJ2-3	15	.	TGTGCCAGCAGTGAAGATAGGGGGCGCTTAGATACGCAGTATTTT	CASSEDRGRLDTQYF
TRBV30	.	TRBJ2-7	13	.	TGTGCCTGGAGTGGTTCGTCCCACTACGAGCAGTACTTC	CAWSGSSHYEQYF
TRBV28	TRBD1	TRBJ1-5	15	.	TGTGCCAGCAGTAGGACAGGCTATAGCAATCAGCCCCAGCATTTT	CASSRTGYSNQPQHF
TRBV7-3	.	TRBJ1-1	15	.	TGTGCCAGCAGCCCAAGGGACGGGGAGAACACTGAAGCTTTCTTT	CASSPRDGENTEAFF
TRBV5-6	.	TRBJ1-1	15	.	TGTGCCAGCAGCTGGGATTTGTCAATGAACACTGAAGCTTTCTTT	CASSWDLSMNTEAFF
TRBV25-1	.	TRBJ2-5	14	.	TGTGCCAGCAGTGTCGAAGGGCAGGGGGAGACCCAGTACTTC	CASSVEGQGETQYF
TRBV4-3	TRBD2	TRBJ2-2	17	.	TGCGCCAGCAGCCAAGAGCCCAGCGGGGGGGCATCCGGGGAGCTGTTTTTT	CASSQEPSGGASGELFF
TRBV19	TRBD1	TRBJ1-2	13	.	TGTGCCAGTACCCGGGACAGGGGTTATGGCTACACCTTC	CASTRDRGYGYTF
TRBV9	TRBD2	TRBJ2-1	20	.	TGTGCCAGCAGCGTAGGAGGGACGGGGGGGTCCCCGAGCTCCTACAATGAGCAGTTCTTC	CASSVGGTGGSPSSYNEQFF
TRBV20-1	TRBD1	TRBJ2-1	11	.	TGCAGTGCGGGGACAGGGAATGAGCAGTTCTTC	CSAGTGNEQFF
TRBV11-1	.	TRBJ1-4	12	once	TGTGCCAGCAGCTTACAACACGAAAAACTGTTTTTT	CASSLQHEKLFF